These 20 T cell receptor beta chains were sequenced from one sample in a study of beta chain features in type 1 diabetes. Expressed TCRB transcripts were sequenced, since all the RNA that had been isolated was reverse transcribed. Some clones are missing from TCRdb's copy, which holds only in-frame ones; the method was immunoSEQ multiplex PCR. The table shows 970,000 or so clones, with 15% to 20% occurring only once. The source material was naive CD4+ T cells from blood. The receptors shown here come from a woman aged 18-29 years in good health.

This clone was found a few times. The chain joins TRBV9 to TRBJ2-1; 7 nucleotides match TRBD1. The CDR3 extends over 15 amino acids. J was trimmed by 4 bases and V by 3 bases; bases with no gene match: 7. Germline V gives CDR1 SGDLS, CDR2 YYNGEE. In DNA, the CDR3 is TGTGCCAGCAGCGCAACAGGGGCGAAATACAATGAGCAGTTCTTC. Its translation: CASSATGAKYNEQFF.

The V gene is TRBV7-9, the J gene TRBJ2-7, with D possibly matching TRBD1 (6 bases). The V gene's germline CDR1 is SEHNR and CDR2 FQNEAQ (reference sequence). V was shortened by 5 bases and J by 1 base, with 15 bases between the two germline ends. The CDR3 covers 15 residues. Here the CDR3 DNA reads TGTGCCAGCAGCATCCTCGGGACACTGTCCTACGAGCAGTACTTC. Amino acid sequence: CASSILGTLSYEQYF.

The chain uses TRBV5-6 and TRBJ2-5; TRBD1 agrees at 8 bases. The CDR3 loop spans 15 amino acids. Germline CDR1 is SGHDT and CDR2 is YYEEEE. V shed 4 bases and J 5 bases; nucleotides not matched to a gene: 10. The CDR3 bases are TGTGCCAGCAGCCTAAGACAGGGGACGTGGGAGACCCAGTACTTC. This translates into CASSLRQGTWETQYF.

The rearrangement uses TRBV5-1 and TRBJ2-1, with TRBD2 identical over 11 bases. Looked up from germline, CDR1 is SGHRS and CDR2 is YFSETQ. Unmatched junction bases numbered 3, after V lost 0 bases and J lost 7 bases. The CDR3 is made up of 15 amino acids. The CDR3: CASSLELAGVNEQFF. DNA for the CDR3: TGCGCCAGCAGCTTGGAACTAGCGGGAGTTAATGAGCAGTTCTTC.

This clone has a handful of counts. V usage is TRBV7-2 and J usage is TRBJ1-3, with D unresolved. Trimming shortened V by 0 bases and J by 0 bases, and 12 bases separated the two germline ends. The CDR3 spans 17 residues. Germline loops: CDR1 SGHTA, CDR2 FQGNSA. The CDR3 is CASSLAPSLSSGNTIYF. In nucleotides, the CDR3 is TGTGCCAGCAGCTTAGCCCCCTCGTTGAGCTCTGGAAACACCATATATTTT.

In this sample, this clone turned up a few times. The CDR3 DNA follows: TGTGCCAGCAGTGCCACCCCGGGTCCACAGGATGTGGAGACCCAGTACTTC. Translating gives CASSATPGPQDVETQYF. The V gene is TRBV27, the J gene TRBJ2-5; a possible D gene is TRBD1 (5 bases). The CDR3 length is 17 residues. Germline V gene lookup returns CDR1 MNHEY and CDR2 SMNVEV (reference sequence). Trimming pared 5 bases from V and 5 bases from J, leaving 24 bases between.

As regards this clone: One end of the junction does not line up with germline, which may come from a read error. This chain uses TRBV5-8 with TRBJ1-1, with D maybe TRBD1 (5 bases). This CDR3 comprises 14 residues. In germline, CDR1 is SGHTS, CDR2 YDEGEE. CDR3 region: CASSTDGANTGAFF. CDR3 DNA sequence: TGTGCCAGCAGCACCGATGGGGCGAACACTGGAGCTTTCTTT.

In DNA, the CDR3 is TGTGCCAGCAGCCCCGGACTAGCGGGAGGTGGTGAGACCCAGTACTTC. Translated: CASSPGLAGGGETQYF. The chain carries TRBV7-2 and TRBJ2-5, with 14 nucleotides matching TRBD2. With V trimmed by 5 bases and J by 5 bases, 7 bases remained unmatched. Germline CDR1 reads SGHTA; CDR2 reads FQGNSA. CDR3 length: 16 residues. Drawing the rest from reference TRBV7-2 and TRBJ2-5, the complete variable domain is GAGVSQSPSNKVTEKGKDVELRCDPISGHTALYWYRQSLGQGLEFLIYFQGNSAPDKSGLPSDRFSAERTGGSVSTLTIQRTQQEDSAVYLCASSPGLAGGGETQYFGPGTRLLVL.

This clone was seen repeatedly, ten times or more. CDR3 sequence reads: CAIRGELYEQYF. The CDR3 DNA reads as TGTGCCATCAGGGGGGAACTGTACGAGCAGTACTTC. The gene calls are TRBV10-3 and TRBJ2-7; tentatively, D is TRBD1 or TRBD2 (5 bases each). Between the trimmed V and J ends, which lost 6 bases and 4 bases, there was a span of 10 bases. CDR1 is ENHRY and CDR2 is SYGVKD in the germline V gene. This CDR3 has 12 amino acids.

CDR3 DNA: TGCGCCAGCAGCATACCCGGGACTAGCGGAACCGGGGAGCTGTTTTTT. Translation: CASSIPGTSGTGELFF. The chain joins TRBV5-1 to TRBJ2-2; 11 positions match TRBD2. The germline CDR1 and CDR2 sequences are SGHRS and YFSETQ. After removal of 4 bases from V and 5 bases from J, the junction contained 7 bases not matched to a gene. The CDR3 is 16 residues long.

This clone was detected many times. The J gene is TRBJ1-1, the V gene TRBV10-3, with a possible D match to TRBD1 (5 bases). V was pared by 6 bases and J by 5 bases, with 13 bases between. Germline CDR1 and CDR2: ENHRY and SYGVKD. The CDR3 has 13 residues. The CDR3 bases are TGTGCCATCAGGGCAGGGCGAAAGACTGAAGCTTTCTTT. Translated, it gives CAIRAGRKTEAFF.

Here the CDR3 reads CASSSPGQGGNTQYF. The CDR3 coding sequence is TGTGCCAGCAGCTCGCCGGGACAGGGTGGTAATACGCAGTATTTT. The chain uses TRBV5-6 and TRBJ2-3, with TRBD1 identical over 9 bases. The CDR3 loop spans 15 amino acids. J lost 7 bases, V lost 3 bases, and 9 bases had no gene match. The germline V gene encodes CDR1 SGHDT and CDR2 YYEEEE. Variable domain in full (rest from reference TRBV5-6 and TRBJ2-3): DAGVTQSPTHLIKTRGQQVTLRCSPKSGHDTVSWYQQALGQGPQFIFQYYEEEERQRGNFPDRFSGHQFPNYSSELNVNALLLGDSALYLCASSSPGQGGNTQYFGPGTRLTVL.

The chain's CDR3 is CASRRAVYEQFF. CDR3 nucleotides: TGCGCCAGCCGCCGGGCCGTCTATGAGCAGTTCTTC. This chain uses TRBV10-2 with TRBJ2-1; D remains ambiguous. From germline, CDR1 is WSHSY and CDR2 SAAADI. Trimming stripped 8 bases from V and 8 bases from J, with 13 bases between. There are 12 residues in the CDR3.

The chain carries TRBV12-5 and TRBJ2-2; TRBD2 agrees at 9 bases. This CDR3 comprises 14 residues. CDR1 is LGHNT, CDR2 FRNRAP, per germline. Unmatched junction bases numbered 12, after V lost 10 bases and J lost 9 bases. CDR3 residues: CANVSGSLSRELFF. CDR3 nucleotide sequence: TGTGCTAACGTTAGCGGGAGTTTGTCTCGGGAGCTGTTTTTT.

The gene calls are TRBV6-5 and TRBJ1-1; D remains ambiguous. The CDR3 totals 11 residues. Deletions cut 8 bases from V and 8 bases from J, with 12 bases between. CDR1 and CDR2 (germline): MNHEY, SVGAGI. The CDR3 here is CASASEGEAFF. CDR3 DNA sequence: TGTGCCAGCGCGTCCGAAGGGGAAGCTTTCTTT.

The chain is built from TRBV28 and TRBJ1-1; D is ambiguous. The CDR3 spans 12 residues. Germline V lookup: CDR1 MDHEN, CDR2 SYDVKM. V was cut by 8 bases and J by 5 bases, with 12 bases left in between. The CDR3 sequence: CASAQRRTEAFF. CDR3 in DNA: TGTGCCAGCGCCCAGCGGAGGACTGAAGCTTTCTTT. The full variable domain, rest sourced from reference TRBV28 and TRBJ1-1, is DVKVTQSSRYLVKRTGEKVFLECVQDMDHENMFWYRQDPGLGLRLIYFSYDVKMKEKGDIPEGYSVSREKKERFSLILESASTNQTSMYLCASAQRRTEAFFGQGTRLTVV.

This CDR3 reads CASSLVGTLYQPQHF. CDR3 nucleotides: TGTGCCAGCAGCTTAGTGGGGACGTTATATCAGCCCCAGCATTTT. The gene calls are TRBV7-3 and TRBJ1-5, with D maybe TRBD1 (5 bases). CDR3 length: 15 residues. With 2 bases removed from V and 5 bases from J, the gap between germline ends came to 13 bases. From germline, CDR1 is SGHTA and CDR2 FQGTGA.

The CDR3 sequence is CASSQVDRDQPQHF. CDR3 coding DNA: TGTGCCAGCAGCCAAGTTGACAGGGATCAGCCCCAGCATTTT. The rearrangement links TRBV4-2 to TRBJ1-5; 7 bases line up with TRBD1. V shed 1 base, J shed 5 bases, and the junction held 2 bases outside the gene matches. Germline lookup yields CDR1 LGHNA and CDR2 YNFKEQ. The CDR3 sequence is 14 residues long.

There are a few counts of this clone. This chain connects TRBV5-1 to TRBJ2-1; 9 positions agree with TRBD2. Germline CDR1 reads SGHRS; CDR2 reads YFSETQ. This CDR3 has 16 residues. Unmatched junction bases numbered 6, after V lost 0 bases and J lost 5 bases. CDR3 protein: CASSLASSSGDNEQFF. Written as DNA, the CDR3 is TGCGCCAGCAGCTTGGCCTCGTCTAGCGGGGACAATGAGCAGTTCTTC.

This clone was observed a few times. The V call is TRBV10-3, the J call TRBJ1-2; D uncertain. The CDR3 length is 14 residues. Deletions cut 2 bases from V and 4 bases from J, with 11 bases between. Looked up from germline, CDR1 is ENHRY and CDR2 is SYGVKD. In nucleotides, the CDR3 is TGTGCCATCAGTGAGACAGATGGAGTCTATGGCTACACCTTC. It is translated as CAISETDGVYGYTF.